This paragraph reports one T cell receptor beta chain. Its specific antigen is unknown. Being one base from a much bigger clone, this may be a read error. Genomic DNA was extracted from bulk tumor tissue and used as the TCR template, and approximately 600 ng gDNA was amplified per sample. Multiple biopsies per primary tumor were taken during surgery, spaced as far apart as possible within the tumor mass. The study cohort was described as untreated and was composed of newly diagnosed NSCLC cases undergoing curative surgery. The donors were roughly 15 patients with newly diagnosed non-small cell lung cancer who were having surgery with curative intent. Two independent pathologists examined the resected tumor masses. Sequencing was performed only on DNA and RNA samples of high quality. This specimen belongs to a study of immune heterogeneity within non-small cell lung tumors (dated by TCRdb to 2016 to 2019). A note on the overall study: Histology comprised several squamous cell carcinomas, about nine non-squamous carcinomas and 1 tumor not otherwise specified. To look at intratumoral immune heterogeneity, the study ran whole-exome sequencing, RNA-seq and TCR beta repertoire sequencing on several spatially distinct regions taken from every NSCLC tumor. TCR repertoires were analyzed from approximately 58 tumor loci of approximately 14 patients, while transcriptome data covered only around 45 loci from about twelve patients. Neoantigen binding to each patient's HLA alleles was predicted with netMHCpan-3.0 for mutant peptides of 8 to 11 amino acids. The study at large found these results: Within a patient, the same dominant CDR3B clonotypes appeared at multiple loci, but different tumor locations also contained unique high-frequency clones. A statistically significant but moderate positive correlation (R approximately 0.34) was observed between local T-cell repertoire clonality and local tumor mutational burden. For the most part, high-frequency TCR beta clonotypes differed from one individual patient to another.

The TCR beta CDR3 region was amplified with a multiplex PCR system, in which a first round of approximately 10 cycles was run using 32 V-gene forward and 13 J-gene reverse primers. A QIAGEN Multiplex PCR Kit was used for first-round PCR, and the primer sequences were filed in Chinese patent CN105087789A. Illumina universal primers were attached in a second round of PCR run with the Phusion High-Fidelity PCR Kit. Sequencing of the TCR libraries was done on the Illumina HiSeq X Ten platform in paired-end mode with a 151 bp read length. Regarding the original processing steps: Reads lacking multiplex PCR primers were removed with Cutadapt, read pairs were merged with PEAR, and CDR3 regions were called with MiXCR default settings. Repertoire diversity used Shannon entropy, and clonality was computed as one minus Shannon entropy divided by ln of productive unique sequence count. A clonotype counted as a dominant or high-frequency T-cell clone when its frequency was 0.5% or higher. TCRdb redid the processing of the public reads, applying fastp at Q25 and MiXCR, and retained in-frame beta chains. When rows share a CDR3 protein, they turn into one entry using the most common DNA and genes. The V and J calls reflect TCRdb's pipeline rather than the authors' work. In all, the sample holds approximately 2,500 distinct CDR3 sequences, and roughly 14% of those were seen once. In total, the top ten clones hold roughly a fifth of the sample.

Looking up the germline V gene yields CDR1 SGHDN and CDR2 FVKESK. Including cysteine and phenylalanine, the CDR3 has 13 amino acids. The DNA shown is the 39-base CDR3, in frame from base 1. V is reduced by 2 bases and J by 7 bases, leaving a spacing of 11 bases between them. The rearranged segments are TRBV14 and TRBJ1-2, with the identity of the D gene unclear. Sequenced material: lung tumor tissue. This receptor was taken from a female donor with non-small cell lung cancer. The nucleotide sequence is TGTGCCAGCAGCCAAATTCGGGCATCTGGCTACACCTTC. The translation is CASSQIRASGYTF.